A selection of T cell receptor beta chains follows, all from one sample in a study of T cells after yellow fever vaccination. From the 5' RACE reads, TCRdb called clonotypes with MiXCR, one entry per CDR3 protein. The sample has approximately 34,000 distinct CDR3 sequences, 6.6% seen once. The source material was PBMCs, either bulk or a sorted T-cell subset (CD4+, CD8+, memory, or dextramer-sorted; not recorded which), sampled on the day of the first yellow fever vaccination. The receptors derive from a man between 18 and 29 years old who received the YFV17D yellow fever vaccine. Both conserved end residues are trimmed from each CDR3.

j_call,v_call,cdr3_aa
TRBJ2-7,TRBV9,ASSVATASDEQY
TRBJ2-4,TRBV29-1,SVSALSENIQY
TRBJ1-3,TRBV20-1,SAGTVPRDVISGNTIY
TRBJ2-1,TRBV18,ASSPLVDLGNEQF
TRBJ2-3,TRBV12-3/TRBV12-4,ASRQEEVGTASTDTQY
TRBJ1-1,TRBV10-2,ASSGSSRDRGTEAF
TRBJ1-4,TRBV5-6,ASSMRGGGVEKLF
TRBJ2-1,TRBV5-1,ASSLRSGGAVGEQF
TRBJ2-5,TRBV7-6,ASSSGLTGSRETQY
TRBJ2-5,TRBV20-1,SARDLASPETQY
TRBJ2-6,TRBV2,AFHAGQGFSGANVLT
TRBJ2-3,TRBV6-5,ASSYGVDRDTDTQY
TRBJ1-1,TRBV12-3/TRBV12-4,ASSPHGASNTEAF
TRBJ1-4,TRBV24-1,ATSDPGQGSEKLF
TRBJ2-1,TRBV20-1,SAPPGLAGFEQF